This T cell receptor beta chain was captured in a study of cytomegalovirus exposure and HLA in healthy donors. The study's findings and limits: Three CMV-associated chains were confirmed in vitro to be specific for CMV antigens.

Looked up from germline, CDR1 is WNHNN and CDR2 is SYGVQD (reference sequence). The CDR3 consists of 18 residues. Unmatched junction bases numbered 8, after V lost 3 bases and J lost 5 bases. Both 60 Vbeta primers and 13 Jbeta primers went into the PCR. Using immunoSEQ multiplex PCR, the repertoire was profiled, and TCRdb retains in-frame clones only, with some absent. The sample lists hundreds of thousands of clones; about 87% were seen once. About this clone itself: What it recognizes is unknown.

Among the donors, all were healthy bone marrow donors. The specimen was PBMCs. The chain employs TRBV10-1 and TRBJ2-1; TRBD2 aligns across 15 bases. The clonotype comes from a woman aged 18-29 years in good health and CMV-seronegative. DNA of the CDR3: TGCGCCAGCAGTGAAGGGGGACTAGCGGGGGGCTGGAACAATGAGCAGTTCTTC. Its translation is CASSEGGLAGGWNNEQFF.